The 15 T cell receptor beta chains presented below share a single source sample, sequenced in a study of T cells in Graves' hyperthyroidism and ophthalmopathy. The investigators amplified TCR beta CDR3 regions from RNA transcripts. A first-round RT-PCR of the TCR CDR3 used the HTBI primer set. TCRdb fed the multiplex PCR reads into MiXCR, producing one record per CDR3 protein. The repertoire has a few hundred thousand distinct CDR3 sequences, about 43% of them found once; the top ten carry under 20%. The sequenced sample was peripheral blood or thyroid tissue (not recorded which). The receptors here all came from an adult woman with Graves' disease, either hyperthyroidism or ophthalmopathy (not recorded which).

The rearrangement joins TRBV6-1 to TRBJ1-6; weak D call: TRBD1 (6 bases). Deletions cut 2 bases from V and 0 bases from J, with 11 bases between. The CDR3 consists of 17 residues. Germline CDR1 is MNHNS and CDR2 is SASEGT. As DNA, the CDR3 is TGTGCCAGCAGTGAATTGGGGGGCACCTCCTATAATTCACCCCTCCACTTT. As protein: CASSELGGTSYNSPLHF.

In this sample, this clonotype turned up many times. The chain has TRBV9 and TRBJ1-3, with D maybe TRBD1 (5 bases). Germline V gives CDR1 SGDLS, CDR2 YYNGEE. The CDR3 has 14 amino acids. V shed 1 base and J shed 0 bases, with 5 bases lying between them. The CDR3 region is CASSVRGSGNTIYF. The CDR3 DNA reads as TGTGCCAGCAGCGTAAGGGGCTCTGGAAACACCATATATTTT.

The chain links TRBV4-2 to TRBJ1-1; no clear D gene. Germline V lookup: CDR1 LGHNA, CDR2 YNFKEQ. Trimming stripped 1 base from V and 6 bases from J, with 15 bases between. This CDR3 has 15 amino acids. The DNA of the CDR3 is TGTGCCAGCAGCCAAGTGCCCCGAACCGAGTCTGAAGCTTTCTTT. Its protein is CASSQVPRTESEAFF.

Comment on this clonotype: At one end, the junction sequence differs from germline, possibly due to a read error. The V gene is TRBV24-1, the J gene TRBJ2-2; D tentatively reads TRBD1 or TRBD2 (5 bases each). The CDR3 extends over 16 amino acids. CDR1 KGHDR and CDR2 SFDVKD come from the germline V gene. CDR3 sequence reads: CASSKTGTVNTGELFF. Written as DNA, the CDR3 is TGTGCCAGCAGTAAAACCGGGACGGTTAATACCGGGGAGCTGTTTTTT.

This clonotype was counted between two and nine times. This may arise from a read error, as a much more abundant clone is one base away. Since no conserved phenylalanine or tryptophan closes the CDR3, a read error is the likely cause. The limits of the CDR3 on the DNA are not certain, so only TCRdb's listed CDR3 is given. V and J are TRBV11-2 and TRBJ1-6. The germline gives CDR1 SGHAT, CDR2 FQNNGV. The CDR3 spans 9 residues, counting both ends. CDR3 protein: CASSKIHRS.

The chain is built from TRBV9 and TRBJ2-6; weak D call: TRBD1 (6 bases). CDR1 is SGDLS and CDR2 is YYNGEE in the germline V gene. V was cut by 5 bases and J by 0 bases, with 15 bases left in between. The CDR3 totals 17 residues. The CDR3 spells CASSAWGQASGANVLTF. In DNA, the CDR3 is TGTGCCAGCAGTGCCTGGGGACAAGCCTCTGGGGCCAACGTCCTGACTTTC.

This chain uses TRBV7-9 with TRBJ1-1; 10 bases line up with TRBD1. CDR1 and CDR2 (germline): SEHNR, FQNEAQ (reference sequence). The CDR3 has 19 amino acids. V shed 10 bases, J shed 1 base, and the junction held 21 bases outside the gene matches. CDR3: CAISRGVDRGALGNTEAFF. DNA for the CDR3: TGTGCCATTTCCCGCGGAGTGGACAGGGGGGCCCTAGGGAACACTGAAGCTTTCTTT.

On this clonotype: The final CDR3 position lacks the conserved phenylalanine or tryptophan, pointing to a likely read error. This chain joins TRBV10-3 and TRBJ2-7, with 11 nucleotides matching TRBD2. CDR3 length: 13 amino acids. Germline CDR1 is ENHRY and CDR2 is SYGVKD. The V segment lost 8 bases and the J segment 2 bases; nucleotides outside the gene matches: 2. CDR3 sequence (DNA): TGTGCCATCCTACTAGCGGGAGCCTACGAGCAGTACTTG. This sequence encodes CAILLAGAYEQYL.

Many counts were recorded for this clonotype. The rearrangement links TRBV24-1 to TRBJ2-2, with a weak D call TRBD1 (6 bases). CDR1 and CDR2 (germline): KGHDR, SFDVKD. Trimming cost V 10 bases and J 5 bases, with 10 bases left between them. The CDR3 covers 12 residues. The CDR3 bases are TGTGCCACTATAGGACAGACCGGGGAGCTGTTTTTT. Translated, it gives CATIGQTGELFF.

This clonotype was counted once. One end of the junction is discordant with germline, which a read error may explain. This chain uses TRBV10-3 with TRBJ1-4; the match to TRBD1 covers 10 bases. Germline V gene sequence: CDR1 ENHRY, CDR2 SYGVKD. CDR3 length equals 15 residues. CDR3 protein: CASSHPGQGFEKLFF. DNA for the CDR3: TGTGCCAGCAGTCACCCGGGACAGGGGTTTGAAAAACTGTTTTTT.

This chain links TRBV14 with TRBJ2-5, with D perhaps TRBD2 (5 bases). Trimming shortened V by 4 bases and J by 8 bases, and 11 bases separated the two germline ends. Per germline, CDR1 SGHDN and CDR2 FVKESK. The CDR3 spans 12 residues. The CDR3 protein is CASSPVGGTQYF. In DNA, the CDR3 is TGTGCCAGCAGCCCGGTAGGAGGTACCCAGTACTTC.

This clonotype came up many times. The chain is built from TRBV30 and TRBJ1-5; 10 bases match TRBD1. Germline CDR1 GTSNPN, CDR2 SVGIG (reference sequence). This CDR3 comprises 15 residues. V lost 3 bases, J lost 5 bases, and 7 bases stayed unmatched. The CDR3 sequence is CAWSDRGLSYQPQHF. CDR3 nucleotide sequence: TGTGCCTGGAGCGACAGGGGGCTATCCTATCAGCCCCAGCATTTT. Full variable domain (remainder filled in from reference TRBV30 and TRBJ1-5): SQTIHQWPATLVQPVGSPLSLECTVEGTSNPNLYWYRQAAGRGLQLLFYSVGIGQISSEVPQNLSASRPQDRQFILSSKKLLLSDSGFYLCAWSDRGLSYQPQHFGDGTRLSIL.

In nucleotides, the CDR3 is TGTGCCTGGAGGAAGGAGGGCGCGGGTGAAGCTTTCTTT. Its protein product is CAWRKEGAGEAFF. V gene TRBV30 combines with J gene TRBJ1-1; D unclear. Trimming removed 3 bases at V and 7 bases at J, with 15 bases between. This CDR3 comprises 13 residues. CDR1 and CDR2 (germline): GTSNPN, SVGIG (reference sequence).

This clonotype was counted ten times or more. This chain links TRBV7-9 with TRBJ1-1; unclear D gene. Trimming cost V 0 bases and J 1 base, with 9 bases left between them. The CDR3 is made up of 15 amino acids. Germline CDR1 reads SEHNR; CDR2 reads FQNEAQ (reference sequence). The CDR3 region has the DNA TGTGCCAGCAGCTTAGCAGTTGCGGGGAACACTGAAGCTTTCTTT. It is translated as CASSLAVAGNTEAFF.

This rearrangement joins TRBV5-1 to TRBJ2-7; perhaps TRBD2 as D (6 bases). Germline V lookup: CDR1 SGHRS, CDR2 YFSETQ. The CDR3 has 14 residues. Trimming removed 4 bases at V and 0 bases at J, with 11 bases between. The CDR3 DNA reads TGCGCCAGCAGCGTGAGCGGGCTCTCCTACGAGCAGTACTTC. Amino acids: CASSVSGLSYEQYF.